This T cell receptor (beta chain) is from a study of T cell clonotyping in hematopoietic cell transplantation. Study observations and caveats: Recipient TCR diversity dropped after transplant; expanded clonotypes rose from day 30 to 180. Cells were unsorted, so CD4 and CD8 contributions were not separated. Broader posttransplant TCR repertoire diversity was predicted by graft donor and pretransplant recipient Inverse Simpson Index values.

This clone appeared once. The antigen is unknown. TCRdb's copy holds only in-frame clones and misses some; the assay was immunoSEQ multiplex PCR. The table lists tens of thousands of clones, 88% of them singletons. This CDR3 comprises 15 residues. Trimming removed 3 bases at V and 0 bases at J, with 9 bases between. Germline CDR1 is MNHEY and CDR2 is SMNVEV (reference sequence). This TCR was sampled from a woman in her thirties or forties in good health. Some clones in this sample may be carry-over from other donors' samples. The V gene is TRBV27, the J gene TRBJ1-5; D is ambiguous. The sample consisted of peripheral blood mononuclear cells. The CDR3 DNA is TGTGCCAGCAGTTTTGGAGCTAATAGCAATCAGCCCCAGCATTTT. This sequence encodes CASSFGANSNQPQHF.